These T cell receptor beta chains were read from a single sample in a study of radiotherapy plus CTLA-4 blockade in lung cancer. Sequencing used immunoSEQ multiplex PCR; TCRdb keeps in-frame clones, though not all of them. The data show 50,000 to 65,000 clones, approximately 79% seen once. The source material was peripheral blood, sampled from a patient treated with radiotherapy plus ipilimumab. Source of these receptors: a human donor with non-small cell lung cancer who had a complete response to radiotherapy plus ipilimumab. Both conserved end residues are part of each CDR3. Fields, in order: J gene, V gene, D gene, CDR3 DNA, CDR3 protein. The D gene is left open where the match is weak.

j_call: TRBJ2-1; v_call: TRBV10-1; d_call: TRBD2; cdr3_nt: TGCGCCAGCAGTGAGGTGACTAGCGGGAGGGCTCTATACAATGAGCAGTTCTTC; cdr3_aa: CASSEVTSGRALYNEQFF
j_call: TRBJ2-1; v_call: TRBV2; d_call: TRBD2; cdr3_nt: TGTGCCAGCTGTGGTGCTGCTAGCGGGAGAGGTGAGCAGTTCTTC; cdr3_aa: CASCGAASGRGEQFF
j_call: TRBJ1-5; v_call: TRBV7-8; d_call: .; cdr3_nt: TGTGCCAGCACCGTAGGGCGGGGTTGGAGCAATCAGCCCCAGCATTTT; cdr3_aa: CASTVGRGWSNQPQHF
j_call: TRBJ1-5; v_call: TRBV29-1; d_call: .; cdr3_nt: TGCAGCGTTGGGAGTGGAAATCAGCCCCAGCATTTT; cdr3_aa: CSVGSGNQPQHF
j_call: TRBJ2-1; v_call: TRBV27; d_call: TRBD2; cdr3_nt: TGTGCCAGCAGACTAGAGGGACTAGCGGGACCTAGATATGGTGAGCAGTTCTTC; cdr3_aa: CASRLEGLAGPRYGEQFF
j_call: TRBJ1-1; v_call: TRBV11-2; d_call: .; cdr3_nt: TGTGCCAGCAGCTTCATCAACACTGAAGCTTTCTTT; cdr3_aa: CASSFINTEAFF
j_call: TRBJ1-2; v_call: TRBV7-9; d_call: TRBD1; cdr3_nt: TGTGCCAGCAGCTTAGAGGACAGGGACCTGGTCTATGGCTACACCTTC; cdr3_aa: CASSLEDRDLVYGYTF
j_call: TRBJ2-5; v_call: TRBV4-1; d_call: .; cdr3_nt: TGCGCCAGCAGCCAAGATCGGAGTGGGGGGCAAGAGACCCAGTACTTC; cdr3_aa: CASSQDRSGGQETQYF
j_call: TRBJ1-5; v_call: TRBV9; d_call: TRBD1; cdr3_nt: TGTGCCAGCAGCCCGGGACAGCCCAATCAGCCCCAGCATTTT; cdr3_aa: CASSPGQPNQPQHF
j_call: TRBJ1-2; v_call: TRBV5-4; d_call: TRBD1; cdr3_nt: TGTGCCAGCAGCGACAGGGGTAACTATGGCTACACCTTC; cdr3_aa: CASSDRGNYGYTF
j_call: TRBJ2-1; v_call: TRBV7-2; d_call: TRBD2; cdr3_nt: TGTGCCAGCAGCTCAAAAGGCGGGAGGCCAGTGGGGGGGGATGAGCAGTTCTTC; cdr3_aa: CASSSKGGRPVGGDEQFF
j_call: TRBJ1-1; v_call: TRBV7-9; d_call: .; cdr3_nt: TGTGCCAGCAGCTTGGGGTCAGGGGCGGGGGTTGGCACTGAAGCTTTCTTT; cdr3_aa: CASSLGSGAGVGTEAFF
j_call: TRBJ1-4; v_call: TRBV19; d_call: .; cdr3_nt: TGTGCCAGTAGTATAGGCGGGTTTACAGGGTCGGTAGCAGCTAATGAAAAACTGTTTTTT; cdr3_aa: CASSIGGFTGSVAANEKLFF
j_call: TRBJ1-1; v_call: TRBV7-8; d_call: .; cdr3_nt: TGTGCCAGCAGCCAGTCCCGCGGGTACACTGAAGCTTTCTTT; cdr3_aa: CASSQSRGYTEAFF
j_call: TRBJ1-2; v_call: TRBV7-2; d_call: .; cdr3_nt: TGTGCCAGCAGCTTAGGTCAGGGACAAGGCTACACCTTC; cdr3_aa: CASSLGQGQGYTF
j_call: TRBJ1-2; v_call: TRBV7-2; d_call: .; cdr3_nt: TGTGCCAGCAGCTTAAATGGAGGGGCTATTAACTATGGCTACACCTTC; cdr3_aa: CASSLNGGAINYGYTF